The clone carrying this T cell receptor (beta chain) was seen a few times. Germline V gene lookup returns CDR1 DFQATT and CDR2 SNEGSKA (reference sequence). V was pared by 4 bases and J by 1 base, with 6 bases of the junction left unmatched. The CDR3 has 15 residues. This entry comes from a study of response to subunit inactivated influenza vaccine. MiXCR, run by TCRdb on the RT-PCR reads, gives a single entry per CDR3 protein. There are around 650,000 distinct CDR3 sequences in the sample; 15% to 18% occur only once, and about 9.9% lies in the top ten. This sequence was found in a man aged 50 or older who received an inactivated influenza vaccine. The rearrangement joins TRBV20-1 to TRBJ2-5, with TRBD2 matching over 10 bases. The source was PBMCs from blood, collected roughly 12 days after vaccination. The DNA of the CDR3 is TGCAGTGCTAAAGGACTAGCGGATTCCCAAGAGACCCAGTACTTC. Its protein is CSAKGLADSQETQYF.